This T cell receptor beta chain was obtained from a study of OX40 agonist ivuxolimab in advanced cancers. Study information: Eligibility admitted prior anti-PD-1, anti-PD-L1 or anti-CTLA-4 therapy; roughly 37% had some. Findings and limits, study-wide: Fewer expanded clones were found on average in CD4+ than in CD8+ T cells.

Comments on this clone: Its antigen is still unknown.

Deletions cut 4 bases from V and 0 bases from J, with 13 bases between. Germline V lookup: CDR1 SGHTA, CDR2 FQGNSA. CDR3 length equals 15 residues. Libraries were prepared by immunoSEQ multiplex PCR; TCRdb keeps only in-frame clonotypes and omits some of them. This sample carries approximately 130,000 clones, about nine tenths of them seen once, and the ten largest clones take 1.1%. This sequence originates from an adult with an advanced solid tumor such as melanoma, head and neck, liver or kidney cancer. The source was CD4+ or CD8+ T cells sorted from blood, collected in a trial of the OX40 agonist ivuxolimab. The chain has TRBV7-2 and TRBJ2-7, with D perhaps matching TRBD2 (5 bases). The chain's CDR3 is CASSSGLLASYEQYF. The CDR3 nucleotides are TGTGCCAGCAGCTCCGGACTTCTCGCCTCCTACGAGCAGTACTTC.